What follows describes a single T cell receptor (beta chain). The sample has other DNA sequences that encode this CDR3 too. This record belongs to a study of blood T cell repertoires in COVID-19. Study-level information: T cells, B-cell-depleted T cells, or PBMCs supplied cDNA or gDNA.

As originally analysed: Estimated nucleated cell counts came from reference gene primer amplification. Sequencing used immunoSEQ multiplex PCR; TCRdb keeps in-frame clones, though not all of them. That table gives V, J and clone size, and the DNA gave D and trimming. The sample lists some 100,000 clones; roughly 85% were seen once. The CDR3 runs 13 residues. Trimming cost V 1 base and J 6 bases; bases outside gene matches: 3. The germline CDR1 and CDR2 sequences are GTSNPN and SVGIG (reference sequence). Specimen: peripheral blood. The receptor was isolated from an older woman with active or convalescent COVID-19. The chain carries TRBV30 and TRBJ1-5; 7 bases agree with TRBD1. Written as DNA, the CDR3 is TGTGCCTGGAGTGGACAGGGCCCTCAGCCCCAGCATTTT. It translates to CAWSGQGPQPQHF.